One and the same sample provided the 19 T cell receptor beta chains below, sequenced in a study of PD-L1 blockade in urothelial cancer. Described time point: pretreatment peripheral blood. Some clones are missing from TCRdb's copy, which holds only in-frame ones; the method was immunoSEQ multiplex PCR. Altogether 70,000 to 85,000 clones are present, approximately 87% being singletons, with the ten largest covering roughly 4.7%. The sequenced sample was PBMCs, obtained around atezolizumab (anti-PD-L1) treatment. The receptors come from a man aged 70-80 years with urothelial cancer.

The chain links TRBV9 to TRBJ2-5; 7 bases match TRBD1. V was pared by 0 bases and J by 11 bases, with 4 bases of the junction left unmatched. This CDR3 region has 12 residues. The V gene's germline CDR1 is SGDLS and CDR2 YYNGEE. In DNA, the CDR3 is TGTGCCAGCAGCGTAGAAACGGGACAGCAGTACTTC. Its translation: CASSVETGQQYF.

The chain links TRBV19 to TRBJ2-3; D is perhaps TRBD2 (7 bases). CDR3 length: 15 amino acids. The germline CDR1 and CDR2 sequences are LNHDA and SQIVND (reference sequence). With 6 bases removed from V and 9 bases from J, the gap between germline ends came to 22 bases. The CDR3 nucleotides are TGTGCCAGTAGCCCTCAGCGGGGTTCCACAGGGACGCAGTATTTT. Its protein is CASSPQRGSTGTQYF.

The chain is built from TRBV9 and TRBJ2-1, with D possibly TRBD1 on 6 matching bases. The CDR3 length is 16 residues. The V gene's germline CDR1 is SGDLS and CDR2 YYNGEE. Deletions cut 0 bases from V and 0 bases from J, with 10 bases between. The CDR3 nucleotides read TGTGCCAGCAGCGTAGGGGGGCGGAGCTCCTACAATGAGCAGTTCTTC. Residues: CASSVGGRSSYNEQFF.

The gene calls are TRBV4-2 and TRBJ1-4, with TRBD1 matching 8 bases. Per germline, CDR1 LGHNA and CDR2 YNFKEQ. This CDR3 has 16 amino acids. J lost 8 bases, V lost 2 bases, and 10 bases had no gene match. CDR3 sequence: CASSQQGQGLGEKLFF. As DNA, the CDR3 is TGTGCCAGCAGCCAACAAGGACAGGGTCTAGGGGAAAAACTGTTTTTT.

The rearrangement uses TRBV6-5 and TRBJ1-4; D not resolved. CDR3 length: 14 residues. Germline V gene sequence: CDR1 MNHEY, CDR2 SVGAGI. V was shortened by 5 bases and J by 1 base, with 8 bases between the two germline ends. DNA for the CDR3: TGTGCCAGCAGTGAAGAGGGAACTAATGAAAAACTGTTTTTT. Encoded protein: CASSEEGTNEKLFF.

The chain uses TRBV6-1 and TRBJ2-7; maybe TRBD2 (6 bases). This CDR3 is 15 amino acids long. Germline CDR1 and CDR2: MNHNS and SASEGT. Trimming left V 4 bases short and J 5 bases short, with 18 bases between. The CDR3 DNA is TGTGCCAGCAGTGCCTCGACGGGGGTATTGGACGAGCAGTACTTC. Translated: CASSASTGVLDEQYF.

J is TRBJ1-2 and V is TRBV20-1, with no clear D. Germline lookup yields CDR1 DFQATT and CDR2 SNEGSKA (reference sequence). The CDR3 loop spans 11 amino acids. The ends were cut back, 3 bases at V and 3 bases at J, with 5 bases in the middle. CDR3 loop: CSASSHYGYTF. CDR3 DNA sequence: TGCAGTGCTAGCTCTCACTATGGCTACACCTTC.

This clone was counted only a few times. This sequence joins TRBV25-1 and TRBJ1-1, with D perhaps matching TRBD1 (5 bases). This CDR3 has 15 residues. Germline V gene data show CDR1 as MGHDK and CDR2 as SYGVNS. The V end was cut by 4 bases, the J end by 2 bases, with 14 bases between. CDR3 coding DNA: TGTGCCAGCAGTGCTAGTCTCGGGGGTAACACTGAAGCTTTCTTT. This translates into CASSASLGGNTEAFF.

This clone was recorded only once. The chain combines TRBV5-1 with TRBJ2-3; 7 bases agree with TRBD1. Trimming cost V 6 bases and J 6 bases; bases outside gene matches: 7. CDR1 and CDR2 from the germline V gene are SGHRS and YFSETQ. This CDR3 contains 13 residues. The CDR3, as DNA: TGCGCCAGCAATACAGGGGCGGAGGATACGCAGTATTTT. Its translation: CASNTGAEDTQYF.

The chain couples TRBV2 to TRBJ2-3; TRBD2 agrees at 11 bases. V lost 7 bases and J lost 4; bases outside the gene matches: 10. The germline gives CDR1 SNHLY, CDR2 FYNNEI. The CDR3 length is 16 residues. The CDR3 nucleotides read TGTGCCAGCACCCGGGGAACTAGCGGGAGTTCAGATACGCAGTATTTT. It translates to CASTRGTSGSSDTQYF.

This sequence joins TRBV28 and TRBJ2-2; 8 nucleotides line up with TRBD2. V lost 5 bases, J lost 0 bases, and 5 bases stayed unmatched. The CDR3 totals 16 residues. The germline V gene encodes CDR1 MDHEN and CDR2 SYDVKM. In DNA form, the CDR3 reads TGTGCCAGCAGTGATGTTAGCGGGACGAACACCGGGGAGCTGTTTTTT. Translated: CASSDVSGTNTGELFF.

This clone was seen once. Here the CDR3 DNA reads TGTGCCAGCAGCCCCAGCGGGAGGGCGCATACGCAGTATTTT. Its translation is CASSPSGRAHTQYF. The genes are TRBV7-2 and TRBJ2-3; 10 bases match TRBD2. CDR1 is SGHTA, CDR2 FQGNSA, per germline. This CDR3 region has 14 residues. The V and J ends lost 5 bases and 7 bases, in that order; junction bases with no gene match: 6. The entire variable domain, with the rest obtained from reference TRBV7-2 and TRBJ2-3, is as follows: GAGVSQSPSNKVTEKGKDVELRCDPISGHTALYWYRQSLGQGLEFLIYFQGNSAPDKSGLPSDRFSAERTGGSVSTLTIQRTQQEDSAVYLCASSPSGRAHTQYFGPGTRLTVL.

The rearrangement uses TRBV10-3 and TRBJ2-3, with D maybe TRBD1 (5 bases). Deletions cut 3 bases from V and 4 bases from J, with 14 bases between. CDR3 size: 15 residues. CDR1 is ENHRY and CDR2 is SYGVKD in the germline V gene. The CDR3 region has the DNA TGTGCCATCAGTGACATGACAGTGAGATCAGATACGCAGTATTTT. It is translated as CAISDMTVRSDTQYF.

Here the CDR3 reads CASSERETTDTQYF. DNA for the CDR3: TGTGCCAGCTCTGAGCGGGAGACGACAGATACGCAGTATTTT. This chain links TRBV18 with TRBJ2-3; 8 nucleotides match TRBD2. The CDR3 spans 14 residues. The V gene's germline CDR1 is KGHSH and CDR2 LQKENI. The V and J ends lost 6 bases and 3 bases, in that order; junction bases with no gene match: 5.

The genes are TRBV7-9 and TRBJ2-1; 10 bases fit TRBD2. The junction had 15 bases not matched to a gene; V was cut back by 5 bases and J by 8 bases. CDR1 and CDR2 (germline): SEHNR, FQNEAQ (reference sequence). This CDR3 spans 17 amino acids. CDR3 loop: CASSPILAGSHTDEQFF. CDR3 in DNA: TGTGCCAGCAGCCCGATACTAGCGGGAAGTCACACAGATGAGCAGTTCTTC.

The CDR3 sequence: CASNRDSRNTEAFF. CDR3 DNA: TGTGCCAGTAACCGGGACTCCCGGAACACTGAAGCTTTCTTT. The chain joins TRBV7-2 to TRBJ1-1, with a possible D match to TRBD1 (5 bases). Trimming removed 9 bases at V and 1 base at J, with 15 bases between. Germline loops: CDR1 SGHTA, CDR2 FQGNSA. CDR3 length equals 14 residues.

The rearrangement links TRBV5-1 to TRBJ1-1; 9 bases agree with TRBD1. V lost 4 bases, J lost 5 bases, and 12 bases stayed unmatched. The length of the CDR3 is 16 residues. CDR1 and CDR2 from the germline V gene are SGHRS and YFSETQ. The CDR3: CASSPGPRTGATEAFF. CDR3 sequence (DNA): TGCGCCAGCAGCCCTGGCCCAAGGACAGGGGCGACTGAAGCTTTCTTT.

The chain links TRBV6-5 to TRBJ1-2; D ambiguous. From germline, CDR1 is MNHEY and CDR2 SVGAGI. The CDR3 spans 14 residues. V was cut by 4 bases and J by 3 bases, with 12 bases left in between. CDR3 amino acids: CASSSLTEYYGYTF. The CDR3 nucleotides read TGTGCCAGCAGTTCCCTTACAGAATACTATGGCTACACCTTC.

The chain carries TRBV27 and TRBJ2-1; TRBD2 aligns across 9 bases. This CDR3 is built from 13 residues. Germline V gives CDR1 MNHEY, CDR2 SMNVEV (reference sequence). V lost 2 bases to trimming and J lost 10 bases; unmatched junction nucleotides: 3. CDR3 DNA: TGTGCCAGCAGTTTAGGTAGCGGGAGAGAGCAGTTCTTC. Its translation: CASSLGSGREQFF.